This TCR beta chain was retrieved from a study of CD8+CD57+ T cells in acquired aplastic anemia. Genomic DNA, serving as template, underwent TCR beta VDJ and CDR3 profiling. One entry per CDR3 protein results from TCRdb running MiXCR on the reads. The sample lists some 170,000 distinct CDR3 sequences; roughly 48% were seen once. As concerns this clonotype: Antigen unknown.

Sequenced patients had shown CD8+CD57+ cell expansion by flow cytometry. This CDR3 region has 13 residues. Trimming took 3 bases from V and 4 from J, leaving 8 bases between them. Germline-derived CDR1 and CDR2 are SGHRS and YFSETQ. The study's findings and limits: Patients and controls had CD8+ Simpson's diversity values that were not significantly distinct.

This receptor was identified in a human donor with aplastic anemia. The chain uses TRBV5-1 and TRBJ1-3, with D perhaps TRBD1 (5 bases). Sequenced material: sorted CD4+, CD8+, or CD8+CD57+ T cells (not recorded which) from PBMCs. CDR3 sequence (DNA): TGCGCCAGCAGCTCGAACAGGGGAAACACCATATATTTT. Translation gives CASSSNRGNTIYF. The complete variable domain, with remaining parts taken from reference TRBV5-1 and TRBJ1-3, reads KAGVTQTPRYLIKTRGQQVTLSCSPISGHRSVSWYQQTPGQGLQFLFEYFSETQRNKGNFPGRFSGRQFSNSRSEMNVSTLELGDSALYLCASSSNRGNTIYFGEGSWLTVV.